The 32 T cell receptor beta chains given below trace back to one sample, sequenced in a study of human versus mouse CDR3 diversity and MHC coevolution listed by TCRdb under 2017. Library preparation used the immunoSEQ multiplex PCR assay. TCRdb's version of the immuneACCESS table is confined to in-frame rearrangements and falls short of the full clone set. An unresolved V gene accounts for under half of the shortfall where checked; the remainder is of unknown origin. A total of 55,000 to 65,000 clones appear in this sample, about 94% of them only once. Around 18% of the sample lies in the top ten. Sequenced sample: naive CD4+ T cells from blood. The sample's cell subset or site label, in plain terms: CD45RO-negative CD62L-positive naive CD4 T cells. All receptors come from a person aged 55 to 75 in good health.

The gene calls are TRBV9 and TRBJ1-1, with 9 bases matching TRBD1. Losses at the gene ends were 3 bases for V and 4 bases for J; bases not matched to a gene: 4. Germline lookup yields CDR1 SGDLS and CDR2 YYNGEE. The CDR3 runs 14 residues. This CDR3 is CASSAQTGGTEAFF. The CDR3 DNA sequence: TGTGCCAGCAGCGCTCAGACAGGGGGCACTGAAGCTTTCTTT.

CDR3 sequence: CSVEAGGQEQYF. Written as DNA, the CDR3 is TGCAGCGTTGAGGCGGGTGGTCAAGAGCAGTACTTC. The V gene is TRBV29-1, the J gene TRBJ2-7, with D tentatively TRBD2 (5 bases). V was clipped by 3 bases and J by 7 bases, with 13 bases between them. The CDR3 runs 12 residues. In germline, CDR1 is SQVTM, CDR2 ANQGSEA.

This chain links TRBV19 with TRBJ2-2; maybe TRBD2 (7 bases). Trimming shortened V by 0 bases and J by 2 bases, and 13 bases separated the two germline ends. Per the germline V gene, CDR1 is LNHDA and CDR2 is SQIVND (reference sequence). This CDR3 comprises 17 residues. CDR3 in DNA: TGTGCCAGTAGTATAGATCCGGGGGGCTACAACACCGGGGAGCTGTTTTTT. Residues: CASSIDPGGYNTGELFF.

V and J are TRBV25-1 and TRBJ2-1; TRBD1 matches 8 bases. V gave up 6 bases and J gave up 7 bases; unmatched junction bases: 5. Germline V gene data show CDR1 as MGHDK and CDR2 as SYGVNS. The CDR3 has 13 amino acids. CDR3 region: CASRDRDWNEQFF. The CDR3 DNA reads TGTGCCAGCAGGGACAGGGATTGGAATGAGCAGTTCTTC. The full variable domain, completed using reference TRBV25-1 and TRBJ2-1, is EADIYQTPRYLVIGTGKKITLECSQTMGHDKMYWYQQDPGMELHLIHYSYGVNSTEKGDLSSESTVSRIRTEHFPLTLESARPSHTSQYLCASRDRDWNEQFFGPGTRLTVL.

Written as DNA, the CDR3 is TGTGCCAGCAGTTTATCCCAGGGGTCGTATAGCAATCAGCCCCAGCATTTT. This codes for CASSLSQGSYSNQPQHF. This rearrangement joins TRBV27 to TRBJ1-5; D is perhaps TRBD1 (6 bases). The CDR3 length is 17 residues. The germline CDR1 and CDR2 sequences are MNHEY and SMNVEV (reference sequence). The V end lost 0 bases, the J end lost 0 bases, and 12 bases lay between the germline ends.

The chain employs TRBV5-1 and TRBJ2-7; maybe TRBD2 (6 bases). Trimming cost V 0 bases and J 1 base, with 14 bases left between them. The CDR3 consists of 16 residues. CDR1 and CDR2 from the germline V gene are SGHRS and YFSETQ. The CDR3 sequence: CASSLDGSSGSYEQYF. CDR3 DNA sequence: TGCGCCAGCAGCTTGGATGGGAGTAGCGGATCCTACGAGCAGTACTTC.

The V call is TRBV9, the J call TRBJ2-2; D perhaps matches TRBD1 (6 bases). The CDR3 sequence is 13 residues long. CDR1 and CDR2 from the germline V gene are SGDLS and YYNGEE. Trimming took off 2 bases at V and 5 bases at J, with 7 bases between the two ends. The CDR3, as DNA: TGTGCCAGCAGCGTGCAGGGGACCGGGGAGCTGTTTTTT. This encodes CASSVQGTGELFF.

The chain's CDR3 is CASSRSGETQYF. CDR3 bases: TGTGCCAGCAGTAGGTCCGGGGAGACCCAGTACTTC. The chain couples TRBV11-2 to TRBJ2-5; D remains unclear. The CDR3 loop spans 12 amino acids. The germline gives CDR1 SGHAT, CDR2 FQNNGV. Deletions cut 6 bases from V and 5 bases from J, with 10 bases between.

The chain combines TRBV30 with TRBJ2-3; the match to TRBD2 covers 9 bases. This CDR3 comprises 14 residues. J gave up 7 bases and V 4 bases, and 9 bases lay outside the gene matches. CDR1 is GTSNPN, CDR2 SVGIG, per germline (reference sequence). The CDR3 loop is CAWTSGTLGNTQYF. The CDR3 DNA is TGTGCCTGGACTAGCGGGACCCTTGGGAATACGCAGTATTTT.

This clone was observed once. The chain links TRBV5-1 to TRBJ1-4, with D possibly matching TRBD1 (5 bases). Germline assignment: CDR1 SGHRS and CDR2 YFSETQ. The CDR3 runs 14 residues. V gave up 1 base and J gave up 4 bases, with 8 bases separating them. The CDR3 protein is CASSLTGINEKLFF. The CDR3 region has the DNA TGCGCCAGCAGCTTGACAGGAATTAATGAAAAACTGTTTTTT.

The rearrangement joins TRBV11-3 to TRBJ2-7; 13 bases fit TRBD2. The CDR3 sequence is 16 residues long. V shed 5 bases, J shed 3 bases, and the junction held 7 bases outside the gene matches. Germline assignment: CDR1 SGHNT and CDR2 YENEEA. CDR3 loop: CASSLPGLAGFYEQYF. For the CDR3, the DNA is TGTGCCAGCAGCCTACCGGGACTAGCGGGGTTCTACGAGCAGTACTTC.

V usage is TRBV29-1 and J usage is TRBJ2-3; 12 bases fit TRBD2. V gave up 6 bases and J gave up 2 bases; unmatched junction bases: 3. Per the germline V gene, CDR1 is SQVTM and CDR2 is ANQGSEA. CDR3 length equals 14 residues. CDR3 region: CSVRTSGNTDTQYF. The DNA of the CDR3 is TGCAGCGTAAGGACTAGCGGGAACACAGATACGCAGTATTTT.

As to this clone: One junction end disagrees with the germline gene, perhaps due to a read error. The chain carries TRBV6-5 and TRBJ1-6, with TRBD1 matching over 8 bases. In germline, CDR1 is MNHEY, CDR2 SVGAGI. CDR3 length equals 16 residues. The CDR3 nucleotides are TGTGCCAGCAGTTCAGACGGGACAGGCAATAATTCACCCCCCCACTTT. Its translation is CASSSDGTGNNSPPHF.

The chain employs TRBV19 and TRBJ2-5; 7 nucleotides line up with TRBD1. CDR1 is LNHDA and CDR2 is SQIVND in the germline V gene (reference sequence). V trimming: 7 bases; J trimming: 2 bases; junction bases outside the gene matches: 7. The CDR3 extends over 14 amino acids. CDR3 in DNA: TGTGCCAGTACCGCACCGGGACAGCAAGAGACCCAGTACTTC. Translated, it gives CASTAPGQQETQYF.

V is TRBV5-4 and J is TRBJ2-3; TRBD1 matches 9 bases. Germline V gene data show CDR1 as SGHNT and CDR2 as YYREEE (reference sequence). The junction had 7 bases not matched to a gene; V was cut back by 3 bases and J by 5 bases. This CDR3 comprises 15 residues. The DNA for the CDR3 is TGTGCCAGCAGCTCGGACAGGGGCCCGGGAGATACGCAGTATTTT. Translated, it gives CASSSDRGPGDTQYF. Combining the CDR3 with reference TRBV5-4 and TRBJ2-3 gives the whole variable domain ETGVTQSPTHLIKTRGQQVTLRCSSQSGHNTVSWYQQALGQGPQFIFQYYREEENGRGNFPPRFSGLQFPNYSSELNVNALELDDSALYLCASSSDRGPGDTQYFGPGTRLTVL.

The chain is built from TRBV6-5 and TRBJ2-2; TRBD1 aligns across 7 bases. The germline gives CDR1 MNHEY, CDR2 SVGAGI. CDR3 length: 14 amino acids. The trim removed 7 bases at V and 0 bases at J, leaving 2 bases unmatched. The DNA of the CDR3 is TGTGCCAGCACCGGGACAGCGAACACCGGGGAGCTGTTTTTT. This encodes CASTGTANTGELFF.

V gene TRBV2 combines with J gene TRBJ2-1, with TRBD2 matching 13 bases. V shed 6 bases and J 10 bases; nucleotides not matched to a gene: 9. Germline V lookup: CDR1 SNHLY, CDR2 FYNNEI. The CDR3 extends over 15 amino acids. CDR3 sequence: CASSLGLAGVGEQFF. The CDR3 region has the DNA TGTGCCAGCAGCCTAGGACTAGCGGGAGTAGGAGAGCAGTTCTTC.

The rearrangement links TRBV11-2 to TRBJ2-1; the D is unclear. Per the germline V gene, CDR1 is SGHAT and CDR2 is FQNNGV. The CDR3 sequence is 17 residues long. Trimming took 4 bases from V and 3 from J, leaving 19 bases between them. The DNA for the CDR3 is TGTGCCAGCAGCTCAGCCGTCGGGTTGAGCGTCTACAATGAGCAGTTCTTC. Protein: CASSSAVGLSVYNEQFF.

The chain combines TRBV9 with TRBJ2-6; 10 bases align to TRBD1. The CDR3 spans 18 residues. CDR1 SGDLS and CDR2 YYNGEE come from the germline V gene. J gave up 0 bases and V 0 bases, and 3 bases lay outside the gene matches. Here the CDR3 reads CASSVETGGRSGANVLTF. For the CDR3, the DNA is TGTGCCAGCAGCGTAGAGACAGGGGGCCGCTCTGGGGCCAACGTCCTGACTTTC.

The chain has TRBV9 and TRBJ2-7; 8 nucleotides agree with TRBD2. Germline values: CDR1 SGDLS, CDR2 YYNGEE. The CDR3 consists of 16 residues. The V and J ends lost 3 bases and 0 bases, in that order; junction bases with no gene match: 8. The CDR3 here is CASSAGGMRGSYEQYF. The CDR3, as DNA: TGTGCCAGCAGCGCGGGGGGGATGCGAGGCTCCTACGAGCAGTACTTC.

The CDR3 DNA sequence: TGTGCCAGCAGCGTAGCCAGCGGGAGGGAACACGAGACCCAGTACTTC. This translates into CASSVASGREHETQYF. This sequence joins TRBV9 and TRBJ2-5; 10 bases agree with TRBD2. The germline CDR1 and CDR2 sequences are SGDLS and YYNGEE. CDR3 length: 16 residues. J lost 5 bases, V lost 0 bases, and 7 bases had no gene match.

J is TRBJ1-4 and V is TRBV6-5; a weak D match, TRBD1 (5 bases). The length of the CDR3 is 15 residues. V dropped 6 bases and J dropped 4 bases, with 15 bases sitting between them. CDR1 MNHEY and CDR2 SVGAGI come from the germline V gene. CDR3 region: CASSPWGHGNEKLFF. DNA for the CDR3: TGTGCCAGCAGCCCCTGGGGCCATGGTAATGAAAAACTGTTTTTT.

The rearrangement uses TRBV13 and TRBJ2-2, with D perhaps TRBD2 (5 bases). The CDR3 loop spans 13 amino acids. In germline, CDR1 is PRHDT, CDR2 FYEKMQ (reference sequence). V lost 5 bases, J lost 7 bases, and 11 bases lay in between. In DNA form, the CDR3 reads TGTGCCAGCAGCCCGCGGGTTAGCGGGGAGCTGTTTTTT. Translating gives CASSPRVSGELFF.

V usage is TRBV11-3 and J usage is TRBJ2-2, with TRBD2 as a possible D gene (6 bases). This CDR3 is 15 amino acids long. Germline V gene data show CDR1 as SGHNT and CDR2 as YENEEA. Trimming took 1 base from V and 4 from J, leaving 10 bases between them. CDR3 coding DNA: TGTGCCAGCAGCTTAGCTAGGAGGGCCACCGGGGAGCTGTTTTTT. The encoded protein is CASSLARRATGELFF.

The genes are TRBV18 and TRBJ2-5; TRBD2 is a possible D gene (5 bases). The CDR3 contains 14 residues. Germline CDR1 KGHSH, CDR2 LQKENI. Trimming removed 1 base from V and 0 bases from J, with 6 bases in between. CDR3 in amino acids: CASSPLGNQETQYF. CDR3 coding DNA: TGTGCCAGCTCACCACTCGGGAACCAAGAGACCCAGTACTTC.

This chain uses TRBV18 with TRBJ2-3, with 8 bases aligning to TRBD2. Germline V gene data show CDR1 as KGHSH and CDR2 as LQKENI. After removal of 2 bases from V and 3 bases from J, the junction contained 13 bases not matched to a gene. The CDR3 sequence is 18 residues long. The CDR3 region has the DNA TGTGCCAGCTCACCAACTATTTTGCGGGGGGCGAGGACAGATACGCAGTATTTT. Translated: CASSPTILRGARTDTQYF.

The table lists this clone with a count of one. The J gene is TRBJ2-7, the V gene TRBV6-5, with a possible D match to TRBD2 (5 bases). Germline V gives CDR1 MNHEY, CDR2 SVGAGI. The V end lost 8 bases, the J end lost 5 bases, and 7 bases lay between the germline ends. This CDR3 region has 10 residues. The CDR3 nucleotides are TGTGCCAGCGGGAGAGACGAGCAGTACTTC. Translating gives CASGRDEQYF.

The V call is TRBV27, the J call TRBJ1-2, with TRBD1 identical over 12 bases. J was trimmed by 4 bases and V by 5 bases; bases with no gene match: 8. Germline V gene data show CDR1 as MNHEY and CDR2 as SMNVEV (reference sequence). The CDR3 spans 16 residues. In DNA, the CDR3 is TGTGCCAGCAGTCCCACCGGGACAGGGGGCGGCTATGGCTACACCTTC. Translation: CASSPTGTGGGYGYTF.

V usage is TRBV25-1 and J usage is TRBJ2-3; 7 nucleotides agree with TRBD2. CDR1 is MGHDK and CDR2 is SYGVNS in the germline V gene. V trimming: 3 bases; J trimming: 1 base; junction bases outside the gene matches: 7. The CDR3 has 16 residues. CDR3 sequence: CASSDPRLAGTDTQYF. As DNA, the CDR3 is TGTGCCAGCAGTGACCCCCGACTAGCAGGCACAGATACGCAGTATTTT.

This clone showed up just once. The chain combines TRBV19 with TRBJ2-1; 8 nucleotides match TRBD2. The V gene's germline CDR1 is LNHDA and CDR2 SQIVND (reference sequence). With 3 bases clipped from V and 2 bases from J, the junction kept 12 bases outside the gene matches. The CDR3 is made up of 18 amino acids. The CDR3 DNA reads as TGTGCCAGTAGTATTAGCGGGATAAAGGTCTTCCCCTACAATGAGCAGTTCTTC. It yields the protein CASSISGIKVFPYNEQFF.

The table lists this clone with a few counts. The CDR3 DNA follows: TGTGCCAGCATTGGGAGCACCATATATTTT. Translated, it gives CASIGSTIYF. This sequence joins TRBV6-5 and TRBJ1-3; no clear D. CDR3 length equals 10 residues. The V gene's germline CDR1 is MNHEY and CDR2 SVGAGI. Trimming removed 7 bases at V and 9 bases at J, with 7 bases between.

In nucleotides, the CDR3 is TGTGCCAGCTCCGCCCTAAGCGGGGGCACAGATACGCAGTATTTT. Amino acids: CASSALSGGTDTQYF. V is TRBV2 and J is TRBJ2-3, with 7 bases that match TRBD2. Trimming removed 8 bases from V and 1 base from J; junction bases left unmatched: 9. Looked up from germline, CDR1 is SNHLY and CDR2 is FYNNEI. This CDR3 comprises 15 residues. The entire variable domain, with the rest obtained from reference TRBV2 and TRBJ2-3, is as follows: EPEVTQTPSHQVTQMGQEVILRCVPISNHLYFYWYRQILGQKVEFLVSFYNNEISEKSEIFDDQFSVERPDGSNFTLKIRSTKLEDSAMYFCASSALSGGTDTQYFGPGTRLTVL.